A single TCR beta chain is shown here with its context. Its antigen is as yet unknown. These data belong to a study of OX40 agonist ivuxolimab in advanced cancers. Study results and caveats: Averaged across samples, CD8+ T cells carried more expanded clones than CD4+ did. At 0.1 to 3.0 mg/kg and by week 6, CD4+ and CD8+ T cells in the blood had expanded clonally.

Some clones are missing from TCRdb's copy, which holds only in-frame ones; the method was immunoSEQ multiplex PCR. The data show about 40,000 clones, around 86% seen once. This TCR was sampled from an adult with an advanced solid tumor such as melanoma, head and neck, liver or kidney cancer. The specimen was CD4+ or CD8+ T cells sorted from blood, collected in a trial of the OX40 agonist ivuxolimab.

This CDR3 reads CASSLAEGDTIYF. CDR3 coding DNA: TGTGCCAGCAGCTTGGCCGAAGGAGACACCATATATTTT. The chain links TRBV5-4 to TRBJ1-3; D is uncertain. The CDR3 spans 13 residues. CDR1 and CDR2 (germline): SGHNT, YYREEE (reference sequence). V lost 0 bases and J lost 8, with 9 bases in between.